These 13 T cell receptor beta chains were sequenced from one sample in a study of T cells in Graves' hyperthyroidism and ophthalmopathy. Amplified TCR beta CDR3 regions came from RNA transcripts. During a first-round RT-PCR of the TCR CDR3, the HTBI primer set was used. Using its own MiXCR run on the multiplex PCR reads, TCRdb lists one record per CDR3 protein. The table lists fewer than 700,000 distinct CDR3 sequences, roughly 16% of them singletons. Sample: blood. All receptors come from a woman aged 25 to 39 with Graves' hyperthyroidism.

The genes are TRBV7-9 and TRBJ2-1; 10 nucleotides agree with TRBD1. The V gene end was trimmed by 5 bases and the J gene end by 2 bases; junction bases not matched to a gene: 6. Germline CDR1 SEHNR, CDR2 FQNEAQ (reference sequence). There are 16 residues in the CDR3. CDR3: CASSGWTGGTYNEQFF. DNA for the CDR3: TGTGCCAGCAGCGGATGGACAGGGGGGACCTACAATGAGCAGTTCTTC.

The chain couples TRBV5-1 to TRBJ1-5; D is perhaps TRBD1 (6 bases). Deletions cut 2 bases from V and 5 bases from J, with 14 bases between. Germline V gene lookup returns CDR1 SGHRS and CDR2 YFSETQ. This CDR3 spans 15 amino acids. CDR3 region: CASSFFHQGHQPQHF. DNA for the CDR3: TGCGCCAGCAGCTTTTTCCATCAGGGGCATCAGCCCCAGCATTTT.

This clonotype showed up many times. The chain recombines TRBV10-2 with TRBJ2-3; 8 nucleotides line up with TRBD2. Trimming cost V 3 bases and J 2 bases; bases outside gene matches: 4. The CDR3 totals 15 residues. CDR1 is WSHSY and CDR2 is SAAADI in the germline V gene. The DNA for the CDR3 is TGCGCCAGCAGTGACGGTAGCGGGACCACAGATACGCAGTATTTT. Translated: CASSDGSGTTDTQYF.

V gene TRBV7-2 combines with J gene TRBJ2-3; TRBD2 is a possible D gene (7 bases). Germline V gene sequence: CDR1 SGHTA, CDR2 FQGNSA. This CDR3 spans 15 amino acids. V lost 3 bases and J 3 bases, leaving 13 bases between the germline ends. The CDR3: CASSLGRGATDTQYF. CDR3 DNA sequence: TGTGCCAGCAGCTTGGGGAGGGGGGCAACAGATACGCAGTATTTT.

Many counts were recorded for this clonotype. This chain uses TRBV28 with TRBJ1-5; the match to TRBD1 covers 8 bases. The germline V gene has CDR1 MDHEN and CDR2 SYDVKM. J lost 3 bases, V lost 4 bases, and 5 bases had no gene match. The CDR3 is made up of 15 amino acids. CDR3 amino acids: CASSSRTGPNQPQHF. The CDR3 DNA is TGTGCCAGCAGTTCGAGGACAGGGCCCAATCAGCCCCAGCATTTT.

This rearrangement joins TRBV6-1 to TRBJ1-2; D possibly corresponds to TRBD1 (6 bases). Deletions cut 4 bases from V and 4 bases from J, with 10 bases between. CDR1 is MNHNS, CDR2 SASEGT, per germline. CDR3 length equals 13 residues. The CDR3 sequence is CASSVGQLYGYTF. Here the CDR3 DNA reads TGTGCCAGCAGTGTCGGACAGCTCTATGGCTACACCTTC.

This clonotype was picked up a small number of times. The V and J genes are TRBV4-1 and TRBJ2-1; weak D call: TRBD2 (5 bases). CDR1 MGHRA and CDR2 YSYEKL come from the germline V gene. The V gene lost 1 base and the J gene lost 8 bases, with 15 bases spanning the gap. There are 15 residues in the CDR3. The CDR3 DNA follows: TGCGCCAGCAGCCAAGCAGTGGGAGCGCGGGATGAGCAGTTCTTC. This sequence encodes CASSQAVGARDEQFF.

The rearrangement uses TRBV5-5 and TRBJ2-6, with unresolved D. This CDR3 has 18 residues. V lost 5 bases to trimming and J lost 4 bases, with 22 bases between them. CDR1 and CDR2 from the germline V gene are SGHKS and YYEKEE (reference sequence). CDR3: CASSEGPPFLRGANVLTF. In nucleotides, the CDR3 is TGTGCCAGCAGTGAAGGACCGCCTTTTTTGAGGGGGGCCAACGTCCTGACTTTC.

Many counts were recorded for this clonotype. V usage is TRBV7-9 and J usage is TRBJ2-1; no reliable D call. The germline gives CDR1 SEHNR, CDR2 FQNEAQ (reference sequence). The ends were cut back, 1 base at V and 5 bases at J, with 12 bases in the middle. The CDR3 totals 15 residues. CDR3: CASSLGAQANNEQFF. CDR3 in DNA: TGTGCCAGCAGCTTAGGGGCCCAGGCAAACAATGAGCAGTTCTTC.

This clonotype has only a few counts. This chain links TRBV12-3 or TRBV12-4 with TRBJ2-2; D might be TRBD1 (6 bases). Trimming took off 2 bases at V and 6 bases at J, with 13 bases between the two ends. This CDR3 contains 15 residues. The CDR3 DNA follows: TGTGCCAGCAGTTTAACCGGGACAAACGCCGGGGAGCTGTTTTTT. This codes for CASSLTGTNAGELFF.

This clonotype was seen at least ten times. The rearrangement links TRBV27 to TRBJ2-1; 9 bases are shared with TRBD1. This CDR3 has 15 amino acids. Germline-derived CDR1 and CDR2 are MNHEY and SMNVEV (reference sequence). V lost 5 bases and J lost 12; bases outside the gene matches: 14. DNA of the CDR3: TGTGCCAGCAGTGGTCCGGGACAGGGAGGGAAAGCGCAGTTCTTC. This translates into CASSGPGQGGKAQFF.

The sample holds a few counts of this clonotype. This chain joins TRBV12-3 or TRBV12-4 and TRBJ1-5; weak D call: TRBD1 (5 bases). This CDR3 spans 14 amino acids. V was shortened by 3 bases and J by 2 bases, with 8 bases between the two germline ends. The CDR3 DNA sequence: TGTGCCAGCAGTTTTGGGGACGGCAATCAGCCCCAGCATTTT. The encoded protein is CASSFGDGNQPQHF.

This clonotype has a count of ten or more. The chain recombines TRBV7-2 with TRBJ2-3, with D possibly matching TRBD2 (6 bases). The CDR3 has 15 residues. Germline V gene sequence: CDR1 SGHTA, CDR2 FQGNSA. Trimming pared 7 bases from V and 6 bases from J, leaving 20 bases between. In DNA form, the CDR3 reads TGTGCCAGCAACCCCCCTACGGGAGCCGGCGATACGCAGTATTTT. Protein: CASNPPTGAGDTQYF.